These 29 T cell receptor beta chains share one sample of origin, sequenced in a study of regulatory T cells in long-lasting Graves disease (dated by TCRdb to the early 2020s). The method behind the library was multiplex PCR. TCRdb records Illumina HiSeq 4000 as the sequencer. To build TCR beta libraries, CDR3 regions were amplified by Arm-PCR using iRepertoire HTBI primers. Using fastp trimming at Q25 and MiXCR clonotype assembly, TCRdb reanalyzed the public sequencing data and kept in-frame beta chains. A single entry per CDR3 protein holds the most common genes and DNA from its merged rows. This sample has 530,000 or so distinct CDR3 sequences in its table, and roughly 14% of those were observed once. The top ten hold 10% of the sample. According to the study, the label for this sample's time point signals: newly diagnosed GD, antithyroid drugs for less than 3 months. For both TCR sequencing and RNA sequencing, RNA was extracted from PBMCs using TRIzol.

These same data were also listed under a study on T cells in Graves' hyperthyroidism and ophthalmopathy.

The sequencing here drew on peripheral blood mononuclear cells (PBMCs), taken at new diagnosis, from a patient treated with antithyroid drugs. The source is a young man with Graves disease. Donor details come from another sample of the same person, matched by shared clones.

This clonotype has a count of ten or more. This chain links TRBV7-3 with TRBJ1-1, with 9 nucleotides matching TRBD1. The J segment lost 3 bases and the V segment lost 5 bases, leaving 4 bases of the junction unmatched. The germline V gene encodes CDR1 SGHTA and CDR2 FQGTGA. CDR3 length: 14 amino acids. This CDR3 reads CASSRQGEDTEAFF. The CDR3 DNA is TGTGCCAGCAGCCGACAGGGGGAAGACACTGAAGCTTTCTTT. Filled out from reference TRBV7-3 and TRBJ1-1, the complete variable domain reads GAGVSQTPSNKVTEKGKYVELRCDPISGHTALYWYRQSLGQGPEFLIYFQGTGAADDSGLPNDRFFAVRPEGSVSTLKIQRTERGDSAVYLCASSRQGEDTEAFFGQGTRLTVV.

At least ten counts were recorded for this clonotype. The J gene is TRBJ2-7, the V gene TRBV30; D gene ambiguous. This CDR3 has 13 residues. Looked up from germline, CDR1 is GTSNPN and CDR2 is SVGIG (reference sequence). The CDR3 DNA reads TGTGCGCACTCCACTCCCGACTCCTACGAGCAGTACTTC. Translation: CAHSTPDSYEQYF.

The table lists this clonotype with a count of one. J is TRBJ2-5 and V is TRBV20-1; 12 positions match TRBD2. The junction had 5 bases not matched to a gene; V was cut back by 5 bases and J by 4 bases. Germline-derived CDR1 and CDR2 are DFQATT and SNEGSKA (reference sequence). The CDR3 contains 14 residues. CDR3 protein: CSAGGLAGRETQYF. In nucleotides, the CDR3 is TGCAGTGCTGGAGGACTAGCGGGAAGAGAGACCCAGTACTTC.

The V gene is TRBV28, the J gene TRBJ2-3, with D perhaps TRBD2 (6 bases). The CDR3 covers 14 residues. Germline V gene lookup returns CDR1 MDHEN and CDR2 SYDVKM. Trimming removed 4 bases at V and 0 bases at J, with 8 bases between. This chain's CDR3 is CASSWGTSTDTQYF. CDR3 coding DNA: TGTGCCAGCAGTTGGGGGACTAGCACAGATACGCAGTATTTT.

This clonotype was observed a few times. This clone may be a read error of a much larger clone one base away. As the CDR3 is not closed by the conserved phenylalanine or tryptophan, this likely results from a read error. V gene TRBV12-3 or TRBV12-4 combines with J gene TRBJ2-1; TRBD2 matches at 7 bases. The J segment lost 7 bases and the V segment lost 2 bases, leaving 2 bases of the junction unmatched. The CDR3 consists of 13 residues. CDR3 loop: CASSLRGLNEQFL. CDR3 bases: TGTGCCAGCAGTTTAAGGGGACTAAATGAGCAGTTCCTC.

This clonotype was picked up many times. The chain has TRBV5-8 and TRBJ2-5; the D is unclear. V was trimmed by 2 bases and J by 0 bases, leaving 11 bases between them. The germline V gene has CDR1 SGHTS and CDR2 YDEGEE. The CDR3 is 15 residues long. CDR3 residues: CASSFGGGNQETQYF. CDR3 nucleotide sequence: TGTGCCAGCAGCTTCGGTGGCGGAAACCAAGAGACCCAGTACTTC.

This clonotype was seen only a few times. This chain links TRBV12-3 or TRBV12-4 with TRBJ2-3; a weak D match, TRBD2 (7 bases). With 4 bases removed from V and 6 bases from J, the gap between germline ends came to 23 bases. The CDR3 has 17 residues. Here the CDR3 DNA reads TGTGCCAGCAGTTACTCGGCTCCCGGGGGGCCTGGGGATACGCAGTATTTT. Its protein product is CASSYSAPGGPGDTQYF.

This clonotype was recorded at least ten times. The chain is built from TRBV12-3 or TRBV12-4 and TRBJ2-7; D is uncertain. V gave up 0 bases and J gave up 2 bases, with 8 bases separating them. The CDR3 loop spans 14 amino acids. In DNA, the CDR3 is TGTGCCAGCAGTTTAGCGCGCCAAGCCTACGAGCAGTACTTC. Its translation: CASSLARQAYEQYF.

This clonotype has a handful of counts. The CDR3 region has the DNA TGCAGTGCTAGCGAGGGGACCCAGTACTTC. This gives the protein CSASEGTQYF. The V call is TRBV20-1, the J call TRBJ2-5; D possibly corresponds to TRBD2 (5 bases). CDR3 length: 10 amino acids. Trimming pared 3 bases from V and 7 bases from J, leaving 6 bases between. Germline V gene sequence: CDR1 DFQATT, CDR2 SNEGSKA (reference sequence).

This clonotype was detected ten times or more. This sequence joins TRBV3-1 and TRBJ2-1; D ambiguous. The V end lost 4 bases, the J end lost 6 bases, and 13 bases lay between the germline ends. The germline CDR1 and CDR2 sequences are LGHDT and YNNKEL (reference sequence). This CDR3 contains 14 residues. The CDR3 reads CASSPTTSGNEQFF. The CDR3 DNA is TGTGCCAGCAGCCCAACTACCTCGGGCAATGAGCAGTTCTTC.

J is TRBJ2-2 and V is TRBV27; 7 nucleotides match TRBD2. V was clipped by 3 bases and J by 6 bases; unmatched bases: 7. The germline V gene encodes CDR1 MNHEY and CDR2 SMNVEV (reference sequence). CDR3 length: 15 residues. Here the CDR3 DNA reads TGTGCCAGCAGTTTCGACGCGGGAGTCGCCGGGGAGCTGTTTTTT. Its protein product is CASSFDAGVAGELFF.

V and J are TRBV4-1 and TRBJ2-5; TRBD2 aligns across 9 bases. The CDR3 contains 18 residues. Germline V gene sequence: CDR1 MGHRA, CDR2 YSYEKL. V was clipped by 0 bases and J by 5 bases; unmatched bases: 13. The CDR3, as DNA: TGCGCCAGCAGCCAAGAAATGTCTGGCGGGAGGGCCGGGGAGACCCAGTACTTC. Its protein is CASSQEMSGGRAGETQYF.

This clonotype appeared many times. J is TRBJ1-5 and V is TRBV2, with a tentative D call TRBD1 (6 bases). The CDR3 has 12 residues. The germline V gene has CDR1 SNHLY and CDR2 FYNNEI. V lost 2 bases, J lost 14 bases, and 13 bases lay in between. Here the CDR3 DNA reads TGTGCCAGCAGTGAATTCGGACAGTGGAAGCATTTT. It specifies CASSEFGQWKHF.

J is TRBJ2-1 and V is TRBV18; the D gene is possibly TRBD2 (5 bases). Trimming removed 3 bases from V and 6 bases from J, with 12 bases in between. The CDR3 has 14 residues. Germline V gene data show CDR1 as KGHSH and CDR2 as LQKENI. The CDR3 loop reads CASSPVASSNEQFF. In DNA form, the CDR3 reads TGTGCCAGCTCACCGGTAGCGTCGAGCAATGAGCAGTTCTTC.

This clonotype was observed at least ten times. The V call is TRBV27, the J call TRBJ2-1; possible D gene TRBD2, 6 bases. The CDR3 totals 12 residues. CDR1 is MNHEY, CDR2 SMNVEV, per germline (reference sequence). The V and J ends lost 8 bases and 3 bases respectively, with 8 bases between them. The CDR3 DNA follows: TGTGCCAGCCGGGACTTCTACAATGAGCAGTTCTTC. This encodes CASRDFYNEQFF.

Ten or more counts support this clonotype. V gene TRBV20-1 combines with J gene TRBJ2-1; D might be TRBD1 or TRBD2, each matching 5 bases. The CDR3 has 15 residues. The V end was cut by 3 bases, the J end by 9 bases, with 21 bases between. Germline CDR1 is DFQATT and CDR2 is SNEGSKA (reference sequence). The CDR3 sequence is CSARGRAVDDPEQFF. CDR3 sequence (DNA): TGCAGTGCTAGGGGGCGGGCGGTGGATGATCCTGAGCAGTTCTTC.

Notes on this clonotype: This may stem from a read error, because a much larger clone lies one nucleotide away. This CDR3 is missing its conserved last phenylalanine or tryptophan, likely due to a read error. The rearrangement uses TRBV7-9 and TRBJ2-1, with 10 bases aligning to TRBD2. The ends lost 5 bases at V and 1 base at J; junction bases unmatched: 14. Germline CDR1 is SEHNR and CDR2 is FQNEAQ (reference sequence). The CDR3 covers 19 residues. CDR3 DNA: TGTGCCAGCAGCCAAGACCCCAGAGCGGGAGGGGGATCCTACAATGAGCAGTTCCTC. Protein sequence: CASSQDPRAGGGSYNEQFL.

This clonotype was counted many times. The genes are TRBV3-1 and TRBJ2-1; D might be TRBD2 (6 bases). The CDR3 is made up of 12 amino acids. The germline V gene has CDR1 LGHDT and CDR2 YNNKEL (reference sequence). V lost 4 bases and J 10 bases, leaving 11 bases between the germline ends. The CDR3 is CASSRSRGEQFF. The CDR3 DNA follows: TGTGCCAGCAGCCGATCCCGGGGGGAGCAGTTCTTC.

This clonotype was counted many times. At one end the junction does not follow the germline gene, possibly because of a read error. The chain employs TRBV6-2 or TRBV6-3 and TRBJ1-5; no firm D call. The germline gives CDR1 MNHEY, CDR2 SVGEGT. The length of the CDR3 is 14 residues. The CDR3 sequence: CASSEWSQNRPQHF. The DNA for the CDR3 is TGTGCCAGCAGTGAGTGGTCCCAAAATCGGCCCCAGCATTTT.

This clonotype has at least ten counts. The chain couples TRBV5-1 to TRBJ2-1, with 9 nucleotides matching TRBD2. V was pared by 4 bases and J by 4 bases, with 9 bases of the junction left unmatched. Per germline, CDR1 SGHRS and CDR2 YFSETQ. The CDR3 consists of 16 residues. The CDR3 here is CASSSSGSSWYNEQFF. In DNA form, the CDR3 reads TGCGCCAGCAGCAGTAGCGGGAGTTCTTGGTACAATGAGCAGTTCTTC.

This clonotype turned up a few times. The V call is TRBV28, the J call TRBJ2-5; the D is unclear. The CDR3 has 14 residues. V gave up 3 bases and J gave up 0 bases, with 8 bases separating them. Per the germline V gene, CDR1 is MDHEN and CDR2 is SYDVKM. The DNA of the CDR3 is TGTGCCAGCAGTTTCTTAAAGCACCAAGAGACCCAGTACTTC. Protein: CASSFLKHQETQYF.

This clonotype was recorded at least ten times. The rearrangement links TRBV24-1 to TRBJ2-7; D gene uncertain. Germline V CDR1 and CDR2: KGHDR, SFDVKD. Trimming took off 3 bases at V and 9 bases at J, with 11 bases between the two ends. CDR3 length equals 12 residues. The CDR3 region is CATSDQNALQYF. CDR3 DNA sequence: TGTGCCACCAGTGATCAGAATGCGTTGCAGTACTTC.

This clonotype was found many times. The chain combines TRBV2 with TRBJ2-5; D is unclear. Trimming left V 6 bases short and J 4 bases short, with 6 bases between. This CDR3 spans 11 amino acids. Germline values: CDR1 SNHLY, CDR2 FYNNEI. The CDR3 sequence is CASRTIETQYF. The CDR3 coding sequence is TGTGCCAGCAGGACGATAGAGACCCAGTACTTC.

This clonotype came up many times. The chain employs TRBV12-3 or TRBV12-4 and TRBJ1-6; the D is unclear. The CDR3 contains 12 residues. The V and J ends lost 6 bases and 9 bases respectively, with 9 bases between them. As DNA, the CDR3 is TGTGCCAGCAGCCTCTCCGGTTCACCCCTCCACTTT. Its translation is CASSLSGSPLHF.

The table lists this clonotype with a few counts. The chain couples TRBV10-3 to TRBJ1-5; 8 bases line up with TRBD1. This CDR3 is 12 amino acids long. The germline gives CDR1 ENHRY, CDR2 SYGVKD. V shed 9 bases and J 3 bases; nucleotides not matched to a gene: 1. CDR3 DNA: TGTGCCATTCAGGGGGCCAATCAGCCCCAGCATTTT. This gives the protein CAIQGANQPQHF.

J is TRBJ1-5 and V is TRBV20-1; 7 nucleotides match TRBD1. V shed 4 bases, J shed 3 bases, and the junction held 12 bases outside the gene matches. This CDR3 has 16 residues. Germline CDR1 DFQATT, CDR2 SNEGSKA (reference sequence). CDR3 sequence: CSATSPGGISNQPQHF. The CDR3 nucleotides read TGCAGTGCTACATCCCCAGGGGGAATCTCCAATCAGCCCCAGCATTTT.

This clonotype has a handful of counts. The V gene is TRBV20-1, the J gene TRBJ1-1, with 9 bases aligning to TRBD1. The length of the CDR3 is 14 residues. Per germline, CDR1 DFQATT and CDR2 SNEGSKA (reference sequence). Trimming cost V 4 bases and J 2 bases; bases outside gene matches: 5. The CDR3 sequence is CSANLQGANTEAFF. The CDR3 DNA is TGCAGTGCTAATCTACAGGGGGCTAACACTGAAGCTTTCTTT.

In its sample, this clonotype was seen many times. The chain is built from TRBV12-3 or TRBV12-4 and TRBJ2-5; no definite D call. The V and J ends lost 5 bases and 5 bases respectively, with 12 bases between them. This CDR3 is 13 amino acids long. As DNA, the CDR3 is TGTGCCAGCAGTGTAGTATCGAGGGAGACCCAGTACTTC. Protein product: CASSVVSRETQYF.

The chain joins TRBV7-9 to TRBJ2-1; D is ambiguous. CDR1 is SEHNR and CDR2 is FQNEAQ in the germline V gene (reference sequence). The CDR3 spans 14 residues. The V end was cut by 5 bases, the J end by 4 bases, with 12 bases between. CDR3 amino acids: CASSLLTLYNEQFF. The CDR3 coding sequence is TGTGCCAGCAGCCTGTTAACACTTTACAATGAGCAGTTCTTC.